The present TCR beta chain was sequenced within a study of identical twins' blood T cells. The table lists this clonotype with a few counts. All three twin pairs grew up together with likely shared infections and vaccines. Germline V gene data show CDR1 as LGHNA and CDR2 as YNFKEQ. This CDR3 is built from 17 residues. V dropped 1 base and J dropped 4; count of bases not matched to a gene: 7. MiXCR was run by TCRdb on the 5' RACE reads, yielding one entry per CDR3 protein. The sample carries 350,000 to 400,000 distinct CDR3 sequences, roughly 27% recorded once. The J gene is TRBJ2-1, the V gene TRBV4-2, with 10 bases fitting TRBD2. Sequenced input: PBMCs. The clonotype comes from a woman aged 18-55 years in good health. The CDR3 here is CASSQGPLAGFYNEQFF. In nucleotides, the CDR3 is TGTGCCAGCAGCCAAGGTCCACTAGCGGGGTTTTACAATGAGCAGTTCTTC.